The rows below give T cell receptor beta chains drawn from one sample of a study of metastatic and nonmetastatic thyroid tumors. TCRdb re-clonotyped the PCR reads through MiXCR. Of 15,000 to 20,000 clones in the sample, about 30% are singletons; the top ten hold 9.5% to 15%. The sequenced sample was tumor tissue. Receptor source: a male donor with papillary thyroid cancer or a benign thyroid nodule (not recorded which). Some clones in this sample may be carry-over from other donors' samples. The conserved cysteine and the conserved F or W are not part of the CDR3 here.

TRBV28	TRBJ1-1	ASSLARMSTEAF
TRBV6-5	TRBJ1-2	ASILGPTYGYP
TRBV20-1	TRBJ1-6	SASALQDGNSPLH
TRBV12-3/TRBV12-4	TRBJ1-1	ASSRRRTEAF
TRBV27	TRBJ1-6	ASSGHREKGYNSPLH
TRBV18	TRBJ1-6	ASSANGQGNSPLH
TRBV30	TRBJ1-2	AWRGANYGYT
TRBV18	TRBJ2-7	ASSEDSTSYEQY
TRBV30	TRBJ2-7	AWSAGGAYEQY
TRBV30	TRBJ1-3	AWSTGGLDTIY
TRBV19	TRBJ2-5	ASSIVGGSQETQY
TRBV11-2	TRBJ2-3	ASSSTGSGVHPTDTQY
TRBV29-1	TRBJ2-3	SVEVVRGRGTDTQY
TRBV6-1	TRBJ2-1	ASSEWASGHNEQF
TRBV4-1	TRBJ2-7	ASSPPQNSYEQY
TRBV28	TRBJ2-7	ASSLWDYQGEQY
TRBV10-1	TRBJ1-5	ASSAGVVNQPQH
TRBV15	TRBJ1-5	ATSRDLGDQPQH
TRBV5-1	TRBJ1-3	ASSFADGASFGNTIY
TRBV28	TRBJ1-5	ASSLVGVSQPQH